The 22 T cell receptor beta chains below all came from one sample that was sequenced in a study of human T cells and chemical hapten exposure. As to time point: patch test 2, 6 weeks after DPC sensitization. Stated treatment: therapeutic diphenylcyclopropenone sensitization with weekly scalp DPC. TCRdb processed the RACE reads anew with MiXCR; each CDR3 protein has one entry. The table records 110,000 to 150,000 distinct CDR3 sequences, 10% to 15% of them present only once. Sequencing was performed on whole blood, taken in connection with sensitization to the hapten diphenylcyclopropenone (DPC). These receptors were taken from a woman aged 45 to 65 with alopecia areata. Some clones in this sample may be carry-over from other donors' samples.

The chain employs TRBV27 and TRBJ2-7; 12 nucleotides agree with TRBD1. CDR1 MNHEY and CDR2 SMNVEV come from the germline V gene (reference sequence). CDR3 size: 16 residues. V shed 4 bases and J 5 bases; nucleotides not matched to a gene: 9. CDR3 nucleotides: TGTGCCAGCAGTTCCGCAGGGGGGACAGGGGGCCACGAGCAGTACTTC. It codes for CASSSAGGTGGHEQYF.

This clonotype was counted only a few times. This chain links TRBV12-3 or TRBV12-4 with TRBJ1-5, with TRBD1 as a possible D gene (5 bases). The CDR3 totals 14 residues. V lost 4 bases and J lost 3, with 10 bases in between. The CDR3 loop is CASSWSGHNQPQHF. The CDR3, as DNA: TGTGCCAGCAGTTGGTCCGGACACAATCAGCCCCAGCATTTT.

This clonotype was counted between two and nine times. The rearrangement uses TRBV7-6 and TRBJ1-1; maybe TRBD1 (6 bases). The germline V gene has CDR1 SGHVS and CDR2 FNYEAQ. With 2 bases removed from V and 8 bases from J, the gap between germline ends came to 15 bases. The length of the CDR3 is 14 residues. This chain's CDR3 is CASSLRGGGVEAFF. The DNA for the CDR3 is TGTGCCAGCAGCTTACGAGGGGGGGGAGTCGAAGCTTTCTTT. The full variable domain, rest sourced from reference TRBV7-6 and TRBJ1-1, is GAGVSQSPRYKVTKRGQDVALRCDPISGHVSLYWYRQALGQGPEFLTYFNYEAQQDKSGLPNDRFSAERPEGSISTLTIQRTEQRDSAMYRCASSLRGGGVEAFFGQGTRLTVV.

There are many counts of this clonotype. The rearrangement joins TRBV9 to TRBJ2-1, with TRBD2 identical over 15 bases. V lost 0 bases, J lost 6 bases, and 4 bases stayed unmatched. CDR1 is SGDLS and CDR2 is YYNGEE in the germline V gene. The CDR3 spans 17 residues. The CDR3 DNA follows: TGTGCCAGCAGCGTAGCCGGGACTAGCGGGAGGACCAATGAGCAGTTCTTC. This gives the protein CASSVAGTSGRTNEQFF. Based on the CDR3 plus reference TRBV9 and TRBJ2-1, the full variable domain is DSGVTQTPKHLITATGQRVTLRCSPRSGDLSVYWYQQSLDQGLQFLIQYYNGEERAKGNILERFSAQQFPDLHSELNLSSLELGDSALYFCASSVAGTSGRTNEQFFGPGTRLTVL.

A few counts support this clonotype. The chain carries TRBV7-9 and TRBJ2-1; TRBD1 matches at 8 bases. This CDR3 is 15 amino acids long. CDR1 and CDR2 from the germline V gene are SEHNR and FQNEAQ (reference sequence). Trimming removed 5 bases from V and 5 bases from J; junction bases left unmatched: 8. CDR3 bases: TGTGCCAGCAGCCATTCAGGGGGCAGGGACAATGAGCAGTTCTTC. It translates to CASSHSGGRDNEQFF.

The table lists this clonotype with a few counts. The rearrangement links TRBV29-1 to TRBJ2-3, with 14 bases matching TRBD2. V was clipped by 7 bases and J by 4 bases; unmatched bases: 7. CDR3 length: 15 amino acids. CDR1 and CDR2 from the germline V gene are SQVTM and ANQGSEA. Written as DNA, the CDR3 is TGCAGCGCCGCGGGGACTAGCGGGAGTGCAGATACGCAGTATTTT. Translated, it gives CSAAGTSGSADTQYF.

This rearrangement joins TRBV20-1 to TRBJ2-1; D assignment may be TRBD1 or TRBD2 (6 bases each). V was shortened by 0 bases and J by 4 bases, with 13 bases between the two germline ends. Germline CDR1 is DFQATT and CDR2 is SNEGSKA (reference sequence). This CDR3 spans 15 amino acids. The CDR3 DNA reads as TGCAGTGCTAGAGAGGGGGCGGGACAATACAATGAGCAGTTCTTC. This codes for CSAREGAGQYNEQFF.

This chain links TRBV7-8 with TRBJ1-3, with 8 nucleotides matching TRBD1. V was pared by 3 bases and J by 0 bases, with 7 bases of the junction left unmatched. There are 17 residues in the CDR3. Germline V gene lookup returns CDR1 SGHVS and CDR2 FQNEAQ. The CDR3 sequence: CASSFLPGTGSGNTIYF. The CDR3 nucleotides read TGTGCCAGCAGCTTCCTTCCCGGGACAGGCTCTGGAAACACCATATATTTT. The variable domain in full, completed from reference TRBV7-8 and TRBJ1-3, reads GAGVSQSPRYKVAKRGQDVALRCDPISGHVSLFWYQQALGQGPEFLTYFQNEAQLDKSGLPSDRFFAERPEGSVSTLKIQRTQQEDSAVYLCASSFLPGTGSGNTIYFGEGSWLTVV.

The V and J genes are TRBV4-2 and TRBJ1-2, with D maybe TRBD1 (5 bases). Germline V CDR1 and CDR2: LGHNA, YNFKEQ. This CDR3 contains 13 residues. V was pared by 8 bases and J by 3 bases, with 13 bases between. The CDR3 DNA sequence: TGTGCCAGCGGACAAGGTCCAGACTATGGCTACACCTTC. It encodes CASGQGPDYGYTF.

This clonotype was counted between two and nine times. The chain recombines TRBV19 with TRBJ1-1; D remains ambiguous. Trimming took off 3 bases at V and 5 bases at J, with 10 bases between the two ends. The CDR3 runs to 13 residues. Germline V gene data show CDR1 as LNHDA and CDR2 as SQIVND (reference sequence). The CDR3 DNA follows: TGTGCCAGTAGTATGGTAGGGAGGACTGAAGCTTTCTTT. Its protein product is CASSMVGRTEAFF.

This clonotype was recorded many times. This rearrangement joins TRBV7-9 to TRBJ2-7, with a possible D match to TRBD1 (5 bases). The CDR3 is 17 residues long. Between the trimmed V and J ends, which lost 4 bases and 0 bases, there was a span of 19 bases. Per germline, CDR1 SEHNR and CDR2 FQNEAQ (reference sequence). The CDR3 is CASSSSGHSMDSYEQYF. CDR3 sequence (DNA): TGTGCCAGCAGCTCCTCCGGACACTCGATGGACTCCTACGAGCAGTACTTC.

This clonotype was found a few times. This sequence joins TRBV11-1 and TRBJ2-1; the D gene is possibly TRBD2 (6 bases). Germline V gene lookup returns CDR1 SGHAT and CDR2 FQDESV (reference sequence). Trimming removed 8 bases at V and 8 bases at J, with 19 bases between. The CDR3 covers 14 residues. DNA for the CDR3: TGTGCCAGCGGAAGTAGCGGCAAAGGAGATGAGCAGTTCTTC. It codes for CASGSSGKGDEQFF.

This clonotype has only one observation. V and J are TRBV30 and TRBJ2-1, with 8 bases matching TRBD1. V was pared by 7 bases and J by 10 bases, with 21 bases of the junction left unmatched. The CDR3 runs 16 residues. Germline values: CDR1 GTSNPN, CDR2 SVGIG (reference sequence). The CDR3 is CASSGTGVGLQKEQFF. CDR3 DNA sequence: TGTGCCTCCTCCGGGACAGGAGTTGGGTTACAAAAGGAGCAGTTCTTC.

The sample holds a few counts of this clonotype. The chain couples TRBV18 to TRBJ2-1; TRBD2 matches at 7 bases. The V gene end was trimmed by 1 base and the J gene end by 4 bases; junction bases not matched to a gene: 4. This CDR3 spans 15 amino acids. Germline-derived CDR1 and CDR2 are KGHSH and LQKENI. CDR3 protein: CASSPQASGYNEQFF. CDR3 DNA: TGTGCCAGCTCACCACAGGCTAGCGGATACAATGAGCAGTTCTTC.

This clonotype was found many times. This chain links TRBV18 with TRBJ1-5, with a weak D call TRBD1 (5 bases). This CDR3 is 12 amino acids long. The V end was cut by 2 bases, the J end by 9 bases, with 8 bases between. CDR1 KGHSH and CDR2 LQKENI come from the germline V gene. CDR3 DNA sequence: TGTGCCAGCTCACCATACCAGGGGCCCCAGCATTTT. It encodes CASSPYQGPQHF.

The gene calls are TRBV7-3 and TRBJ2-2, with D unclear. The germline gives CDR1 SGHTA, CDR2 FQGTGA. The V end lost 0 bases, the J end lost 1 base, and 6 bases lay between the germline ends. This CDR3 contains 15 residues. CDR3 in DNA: TGTGCCAGCAGCTTAACTCAGCTGAACACCGGGGAGCTGTTTTTT. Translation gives CASSLTQLNTGELFF.

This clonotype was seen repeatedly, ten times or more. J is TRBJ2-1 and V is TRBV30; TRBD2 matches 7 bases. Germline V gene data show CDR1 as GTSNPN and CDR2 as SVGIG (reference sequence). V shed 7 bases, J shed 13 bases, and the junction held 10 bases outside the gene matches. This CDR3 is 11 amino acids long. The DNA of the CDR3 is TGTGCCTACCGGCGGGAGCAGGAACAGTTCTTC. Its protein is CAYRREQEQFF.

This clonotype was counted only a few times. CDR3 DNA sequence: TGCGCCAGCAGCCCCGAACCGGGACAGGAAGGGCATTTT. Its translation: CASSPEPGQEGHF. V is TRBV5-1 and J is TRBJ1-5, with 8 bases aligning to TRBD1. Germline values: CDR1 SGHRS, CDR2 YFSETQ. V lost 4 bases and J lost 15; bases outside the gene matches: 12. The CDR3 has 13 amino acids. The complete variable domain, with remaining parts taken from reference TRBV5-1 and TRBJ1-5, reads KAGVTQTPRYLIKTRGQQVTLSCSPISGHRSVSWYQQTPGQGLQFLFEYFSETQRNKGNFPGRFSGRQFSNSRSEMNVSTLELGDSALYLCASSPEPGQEGHFGDGTRLSIL.

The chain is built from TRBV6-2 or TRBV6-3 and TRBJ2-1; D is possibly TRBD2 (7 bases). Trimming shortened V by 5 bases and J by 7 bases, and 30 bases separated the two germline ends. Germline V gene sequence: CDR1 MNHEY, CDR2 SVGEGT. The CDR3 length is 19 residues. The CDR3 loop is CASSPTEGGGRRGWNEQFF. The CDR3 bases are TGTGCCAGCAGTCCGACGGAGGGCGGCGGGAGAAGGGGGTGGAATGAGCAGTTCTTC.

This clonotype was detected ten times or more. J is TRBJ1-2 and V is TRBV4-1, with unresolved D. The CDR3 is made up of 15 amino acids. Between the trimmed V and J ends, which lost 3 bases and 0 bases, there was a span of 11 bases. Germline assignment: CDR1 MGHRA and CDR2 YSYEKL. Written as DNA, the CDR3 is TGCGCCAGCAGCCACGACGGCGTTCCTAACTATGGCTACACCTTC. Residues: CASSHDGVPNYGYTF.

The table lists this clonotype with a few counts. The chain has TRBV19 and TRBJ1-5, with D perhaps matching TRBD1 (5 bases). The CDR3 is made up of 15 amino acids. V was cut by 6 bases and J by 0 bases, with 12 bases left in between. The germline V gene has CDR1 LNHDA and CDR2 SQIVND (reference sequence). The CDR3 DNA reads TGTGCCAGTAGGGTGACAGCCTATAGCAATCAGCCCCAGCATTTT. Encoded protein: CASRVTAYSNQPQHF.

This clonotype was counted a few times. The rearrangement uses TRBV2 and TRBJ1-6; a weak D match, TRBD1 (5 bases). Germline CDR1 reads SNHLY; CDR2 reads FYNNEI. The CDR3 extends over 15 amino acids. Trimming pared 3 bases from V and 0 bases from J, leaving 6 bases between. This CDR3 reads CASSDDSSYNSPLHF. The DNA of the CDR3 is TGTGCCAGCAGTGATGACAGCTCCTATAATTCACCCCTCCACTTT.